This T cell receptor (beta chain) was retrieved from a study of early stage breast cancer tumors. This table comes from immunoSEQ multiplex PCR, and its TCRdb copy is limited to in-frame clones, with some not included. This sample has around 40,000 clones, with approximately 78% found just once. The J segment lost 1 base and the V segment lost 0 bases, leaving 3 bases of the junction unmatched. CDR3 length equals 16 residues. The germline gives CDR1 SGHRS, CDR2 YFSETQ. The sequenced sample was blood. The receptor comes from a person aged 50 to 59 with breast cancer. The V gene is TRBV5-1, the J gene TRBJ2-1; 8 bases align to TRBD2. The CDR3: CASSLVAGGSYNEQFF. The CDR3, as DNA: TGCGCCAGCAGCTTGGTCGCGGGAGGATCCTACAATGAGCAGTTCTTC.